One sample yielded the 29 T cell receptor beta chains listed below, sequenced in a study of blood T cell repertoires in COVID-19. Clones were sequenced by immunoSEQ multiplex PCR, and TCRdb holds only the in-frame ones, with some missing. The sample shows tens of thousands of clones, over 75% of them seen only once. Sequences were obtained from peripheral blood. Receptor source: a man between 50 and 59 years old with active COVID-19.

The chain employs TRBV19 and TRBJ2-4; TRBD2 agrees at 8 bases. Looked up from germline, CDR1 is LNHDA and CDR2 is SQIVND (reference sequence). The J segment lost 8 bases and the V segment lost 5 bases, leaving 5 bases of the junction unmatched. The CDR3 runs 13 residues. CDR3 amino acids: CASSRAGGDIQYF. DNA of the CDR3: TGTGCCAGTAGTCGGGCGGGAGGAGACATTCAGTACTTC.

The rearrangement links TRBV18 to TRBJ2-7, with D maybe TRBD1 (6 bases). The CDR3 is 13 residues long. The germline gives CDR1 KGHSH, CDR2 LQKENI. Trimming removed 6 bases at V and 2 bases at J, with 11 bases between. CDR3 bases: TGTGCCAGCTCTCGACAGGACACCTACGAGCAGTACTTC. Translated: CASSRQDTYEQYF.

There are a few counts of this clone. The chain has TRBV19 and TRBJ2-1; TRBD1 is a possible D gene (5 bases). The germline CDR1 and CDR2 sequences are LNHDA and SQIVND (reference sequence). CDR3 length: 18 residues. Trimming removed 3 bases at V and 2 bases at J, with 20 bases between. The CDR3: CASSIQGRVAFTYNEQFF. DNA of the CDR3: TGTGCCAGTAGTATCCAGGGCAGGGTGGCGTTTACCTACAATGAGCAGTTCTTC.

The chain carries TRBV3-1 (or the pseudogene TRBV3-2) and TRBJ2-7; the D gene is possibly TRBD1 (6 bases). Germline assignment: CDR1 LGHDT and CDR2 YNNKEL (reference sequence). With 1 base removed from V and 0 bases from J, the gap between germline ends came to 16 bases. The CDR3 contains 17 residues. The CDR3 protein is CASSQVEATGSSYEQYF. Here the CDR3 DNA reads TGTGCCAGCAGCCAAGTGGAGGCTACAGGGAGCTCCTACGAGCAGTACTTC.

The V gene is TRBV5-1, the J gene TRBJ1-1; TRBD1 might be the D (6 bases). Germline V gene data show CDR1 as SGHRS and CDR2 as YFSETQ. The V and J ends lost 3 bases and 0 bases respectively, with 12 bases between them. The CDR3 contains 15 residues. CDR3 sequence reads: CASSSGQTMNTEAFF. As DNA, the CDR3 is TGCGCCAGCAGCTCAGGACAGACCATGAACACTGAAGCTTTCTTT.

The chain couples TRBV21-1 to TRBJ1-4; TRBD1, as called in the table, went unchecked against the DNA. TRBV21-1 is a pseudogene locus. The CDR3 extends over 20 amino acids. The CDR3 coding sequence is TGTGCCAGCAGCTCAGGGGCCACAGGGGATCTGAGTTGGACTAATGAAAAACTGTTTTTT. Residues: CASSSGATGDLSWTNEKLFF.

V is TRBV7-9 and J is TRBJ2-3, with D unresolved. The CDR3 has 13 amino acids. Germline CDR1 is SEHNR and CDR2 is FQNEAQ (reference sequence). V gave up 3 bases and J gave up 1 base, with 5 bases separating them. The CDR3 reads CASSFSGTDTQYF. The CDR3 coding sequence is TGTGCCAGCAGCTTCAGCGGCACAGATACGCAGTATTTT.

This clone was seen only a few times. CDR3 sequence reads: CASSIRGQPQHF. The CDR3 region has the DNA TGTGCCAGCAGTATCAGGGGTCAGCCCCAGCATTTT. The rearrangement uses TRBV27 and TRBJ1-5; a possible D gene is TRBD1 (6 bases). This CDR3 comprises 12 residues. Trimming shortened V by 5 bases and J by 6 bases, and 8 bases separated the two germline ends. CDR1 is MNHEY, CDR2 SMNVEV, per germline (reference sequence).

This clone was seen a handful of times. The rearrangement uses TRBV9 and TRBJ2-5; the D is unclear. Deletions cut 0 bases from V and 5 bases from J, with 11 bases between. CDR1 and CDR2 from the germline V gene are SGDLS and YYNGEE. The CDR3 runs to 14 residues. As DNA, the CDR3 is TGTGCCAGCAGCGTAGCTTGGAGTGGGGAGACCCAGTACTTC. Protein sequence: CASSVAWSGETQYF.

This sequence joins TRBV3-1 (or the pseudogene TRBV3-2) and TRBJ2-1; 7 bases fit TRBD2. This CDR3 region has 17 residues. In germline, CDR1 is LGHDT, CDR2 YNNKEL (reference sequence). V was pared by 0 bases and J by 1 base, with 6 bases of the junction left unmatched. CDR3 sequence: CASSQESSGLSYNEQFF. As DNA, the CDR3 is TGTGCCAGCAGCCAAGAGTCTAGCGGACTGTCCTACAATGAGCAGTTCTTC.

The chain is built from TRBV27 and TRBJ1-5, with D perhaps TRBD1 (6 bases). With 5 bases removed from V and 7 bases from J, the gap between germline ends came to 12 bases. The CDR3 loop spans 13 amino acids. Germline CDR1 and CDR2: MNHEY and SMNVEV (reference sequence). CDR3 region: CASSQTRGQPQHF. In DNA form, the CDR3 reads TGTGCCAGCAGTCAAACCAGGGGACAGCCCCAGCATTTT.

The J gene is TRBJ2-7, the V gene TRBV30, with D unclear. CDR1 and CDR2 (germline): GTSNPN, SVGIG (reference sequence). This CDR3 is built from 14 residues. Trimming shortened V by 3 bases and J by 1 base, and 13 bases separated the two germline ends. The CDR3 region has the DNA TGTGCCTGGAGAATCCCGGTTCAATCCTACGAGCAGTACTTC. It encodes CAWRIPVQSYEQYF.

The CDR3 DNA reads TGCGCCAGCAGCCAAGAAGGCAGGGGACTAGCGGGGGGCAAGGAGCAGTTCTTC. It is translated as CASSQEGRGLAGGKEQFF. V and J are TRBV4-1 and TRBJ2-1; 15 bases line up with TRBD2. After removal of 0 bases from V and 10 bases from J, the junction contained 10 bases not matched to a gene. Germline assignment: CDR1 MGHRA and CDR2 YSYEKL. The CDR3 contains 18 residues.

The V call is TRBV4-3, the J call TRBJ2-2; 9 bases are a match to TRBD2. The length of the CDR3 is 15 residues. In germline, CDR1 is LGHNA, CDR2 YSLEER. With V trimmed by 5 bases and J by 1 base, 2 bases remained unmatched. CDR3 residues: CASSFSGRNTGELFF. The CDR3 DNA is TGCGCCAGCAGCTTTAGCGGGAGGAACACCGGGGAGCTGTTTTTT.

This rearrangement joins TRBV28 to TRBJ1-5, with 9 nucleotides matching TRBD1. Per germline, CDR1 MDHEN and CDR2 SYDVKM. This CDR3 region has 16 residues. V lost 4 bases to trimming and J lost 2 bases; unmatched junction nucleotides: 6. CDR3 sequence reads: CASSYQGQGGNQPQHF. In nucleotides, the CDR3 is TGTGCCAGCAGTTACCAGGGACAGGGTGGCAATCAGCCCCAGCATTTT.

V gene TRBV28 combines with J gene TRBJ1-6, with D perhaps matching TRBD1 (5 bases). The CDR3 covers 13 residues. Trimming shortened V by 8 bases and J by 6 bases, and 11 bases separated the two germline ends. Germline CDR1 MDHEN, CDR2 SYDVKM. CDR3 nucleotide sequence: TGTGCCAGCTCCCGACAGCTTAATTCACCCCTCCACTTT. Residues: CASSRQLNSPLHF.

The chain couples TRBV3-1 (or the pseudogene TRBV3-2) to TRBJ1-2; tentative D call: TRBD1 (6 bases). Germline CDR1 reads LGHDT; CDR2 reads YNNKEL (reference sequence). The CDR3 sequence is 14 residues long. Trimming stripped 2 bases from V and 2 bases from J, with 9 bases between. CDR3 amino acids: CASSQPGQNYGYTF. CDR3 bases: TGTGCCAGCAGCCAACCGGGACAAAACTATGGCTACACCTTC.

The chain uses TRBV5-1 and TRBJ2-7, with D possibly matching TRBD2 (5 bases). The CDR3 loop spans 13 amino acids. The germline V gene encodes CDR1 SGHRS and CDR2 YFSETQ. Trimming left V 0 bases short and J 5 bases short, with 9 bases between. The CDR3 loop is CASSLGGYDEQYF. The DNA for the CDR3 is TGCGCCAGCAGCTTGGGAGGGTACGACGAGCAGTACTTC.

J is TRBJ2-5 and V is TRBV10-3; 8 nucleotides match TRBD2. This CDR3 comprises 15 residues. V dropped 2 bases and J dropped 3; count of bases not matched to a gene: 5. Germline CDR1 reads ENHRY; CDR2 reads SYGVKD. CDR3 in amino acids: CAISEPQREKETQYF. The CDR3 nucleotides are TGTGCCATCAGTGAGCCCCAGCGGGAGAAAGAGACCCAGTACTTC.

The chain carries TRBV3-1 (or the pseudogene TRBV3-2) and TRBJ1-6; a possible D gene is TRBD1 (6 bases). Germline V gene sequence: CDR1 LGHDT, CDR2 YNNKEL (reference sequence). V gave up 3 bases and J gave up 7 bases, with 10 bases separating them. The CDR3 runs 14 residues. CDR3 in DNA: TGTGCCAGCAGCCAGGGACATCTGAATTCACCCCTCCACTTT. It is translated as CASSQGHLNSPLHF.

This chain links TRBV28 with TRBJ2-7; 7 bases match TRBD1. The CDR3 sequence is 15 residues long. Germline V lookup: CDR1 MDHEN, CDR2 SYDVKM. After removal of 4 bases from V and 4 bases from J, the junction contained 10 bases not matched to a gene. CDR3 sequence reads: CASSSLGTVYYEQYF. The CDR3 DNA is TGTGCCAGCAGTTCCCTTGGGACAGTTTATTACGAGCAGTACTTC. Full variable domain (remainder filled in from reference TRBV28 and TRBJ2-7): DVKVTQSSRYLVKRTGEKVFLECVQDMDHENMFWYRQDPGLGLRLIYFSYDVKMKEKGDIPEGYSVSREKKERFSLILESASTNQTSMYLCASSSLGTVYYEQYFGPGTRLTVT.

As concerns this clone: Its ends do not fully match the called genes, so a read error is possible. This chain joins TRBV28 and TRBJ1-4; 7 bases are a match to TRBD1. In germline, CDR1 is MDHEN, CDR2 SYDVKM. The CDR3 extends over 15 amino acids. The CDR3 loop is CASNPGTALNDKLFF. The CDR3 nucleotides are TGTGCCAGCAATCCCGGGACAGCTCTTAATGATAAACTGTTTTTT. Full variable domain (remainder filled in from reference TRBV28 and TRBJ1-4): DVKVTQSSRYLVKRTGEKVFLECVQDMDHENMFWYRQDPGLGLRLIYFSYDVKMKEKGDIPEGYSVSREKKERFSLILESASTNQTSMYLCASNPGTALNDKLFFGSGTQLSVL.

The rearrangement uses TRBV30 and TRBJ1-1; D ambiguous. This CDR3 comprises 15 residues. The germline V gene encodes CDR1 GTSNPN and CDR2 SVGIG (reference sequence). V was cut by 1 base and J by 1 base, with 13 bases left in between. This chain's CDR3 is CAWSALRAANTEAFF. The CDR3 DNA is TGTGCCTGGAGTGCCTTGAGGGCAGCGAACACTGAAGCTTTCTTT.

The V and J genes are TRBV6-5 and TRBJ2-3; 8 bases agree with TRBD2. The germline V gene encodes CDR1 MNHEY and CDR2 SVGAGI. V trimming: 6 bases; J trimming: 5 bases; junction bases outside the gene matches: 7. CDR3 length equals 14 residues. The CDR3 region is CASRSTGGGDTQYF. For the CDR3, the DNA is TGTGCCAGCAGGTCAACCGGGGGGGGAGATACGCAGTATTTT.

The chain uses TRBV12-3 or TRBV12-4 and TRBJ2-2; unclear D gene. The length of the CDR3 is 13 residues. The V gene lost 5 bases and the J gene lost 5 bases, with 9 bases spanning the gap. The CDR3 DNA follows: TGTGCCAGCAGTCAACAATTAACCGGGGAGCTGTTTTTT. This gives the protein CASSQQLTGELFF.

The J gene is TRBJ2-7, the V gene TRBV3-1 (or the pseudogene TRBV3-2), with 10 bases identical to TRBD2. The J segment lost 5 bases and the V segment lost 3 bases, leaving 4 bases of the junction unmatched. The CDR3 loop spans 14 amino acids. The germline CDR1 and CDR2 sequences are LGHDT and YNNKEL (reference sequence). The CDR3 DNA reads TGTGCCAGCAGCCAGAGCGGGGGGGCCGACGAGCAGTACTTC. Translation gives CASSQSGGADEQYF.

As to this clone: Mismatch with germline at one junction end may stem from a read error. V gene TRBV13 combines with J gene TRBJ2-1, with 8 positions matching TRBD2. CDR1 and CDR2 (germline): PRHDT, FYEKMQ (reference sequence). The CDR3 totals 12 residues. CDR3 in amino acids: CASSFSGGGPVF. The CDR3 region has the DNA TGTGCCAGCAGCTTTTCGGGGGGGGGCCCGGTCTTC.

This sequence joins TRBV7-3 and TRBJ2-1, with 9 bases identical to TRBD2. CDR1 is SGHTA and CDR2 is FQGTGA in the germline V gene. This CDR3 is 15 amino acids long. Unmatched junction bases numbered 8, after V lost 5 bases and J lost 6 bases. CDR3 region: CASSRRTSEANEQFF. In DNA form, the CDR3 reads TGTGCCAGCAGCCGGCGGACTAGCGAGGCCAATGAGCAGTTCTTC.

The rearrangement joins TRBV4-2 to TRBJ2-3; 7 nucleotides align to TRBD2. The CDR3 is made up of 13 amino acids. The V gene end was trimmed by 2 bases and the J gene end by 6 bases; junction bases not matched to a gene: 2. The germline CDR1 and CDR2 sequences are LGHNA and YNFKEQ. The CDR3 loop is CASSQTSEDTQYF. CDR3 DNA: TGTGCCAGCAGCCAAACTAGCGAGGATACGCAGTATTTT.